This TCR beta chain was recorded in a study of tumor T cells in aggressive B-cell lymphoma listed by TCRdb under 2017. CDR1 MNHNS and CDR2 SASEGT were looked up in the germline V gene. The CDR3 has 14 amino acids, counting the end cysteine and phenylalanine. Only the CDR3 part of the read is kept: 42 bases, read in frame from the first base. V is cut by 6 bases and J by 2 bases, and the space between the germline ends is 13 bases. The receptor library was made with the immunoSEQ multiplex PCR assay. Here the immuneACCESS table is served through TCRdb, limited to in-frame sequences with V and J called. Missing clones are a known gap in these copies; in checked studies unresolved V genes cover under half, and the rest lacks a known reason. The sample table contains about 2,000 clones; only one count was recorded for over 70% of them. The ten largest clonotypes hold approximately 15% of the sample. Note on this clone: There is no known antigen for this receptor. No clone much larger than this one lies a single base away; base qualities are absent.

This receptor chain uses TRBV6-1 and TRBJ1-1, and perhaps TRBD1 as D gene, on 5 matching bases. This receptor was taken from an adult with diffuse large B cell lymphoma. The source material was tumor tissue. The DNA is as follows: TGTGCCAGCAGATGGGGCTCTGATAACACTGAAGCTTTCTTT. It codes for CASRWGSDNTEAFF.